This TCR beta chain is drawn from a study of T-cell memory formation after mild COVID-19. Overall study findings and caveats: Contracting CD8+ clones were enriched in EMRA, CD4+ mainly in CM and EM.

TCRdb reanalysed the 5' RACE reads using MiXCR and keeps one entry per CDR3 protein. The sample shows tens of thousands of distinct CDR3 sequences, roughly 25% of them seen only once. Regarding this clonotype: The antigen remains unidentified.

The sequencing sample was made of PBMCs or a T cell subset sorted from them (not recorded which). The TCR was taken from a man younger than 35 who had mild COVID-19 (a few samples of this study predate the infection). Cell type and time point are not known.

The CDR3 DNA is TGTGCCAGCAGACAGATCGGACTAGAGAGCACAGATACGCAGTATTTT. It specifies CASRQIGLESTDTQYF. V and J are TRBV7-8 and TRBJ2-3, with 7 bases identical to TRBD2. The CDR3 is 16 residues long. CDR1 SGHVS and CDR2 FQNEAQ come from the germline V gene. With 6 bases clipped from V and 0 bases from J, the junction kept 9 bases outside the gene matches.